This T cell receptor (beta chain) stems from a study of blood T cell repertoires in COVID-19. Assay: immunoSEQ multiplex PCR; the TCRdb copy retains only in-frame clones and omits some. In the table there are about 100,000 clones, 75% to 90% of which are singletons. Germline CDR1 reads SQVTM; CDR2 reads ANQGSEA. The CDR3 covers 14 residues. The ends were cut back, 7 bases at V and 4 bases at J, with 17 bases in the middle. This TCR came from a man at least 80 years old with acute or convalescent COVID-19. Material: peripheral blood. The rearrangement joins TRBV29-1 to TRBJ2-1, with D possibly being TRBD2 (6 bases). CDR3: CSAIGSGRYNEQFF. The CDR3 nucleotides are TGCAGCGCTATAGGGAGCGGGCGTTACAATGAGCAGTTCTTC.